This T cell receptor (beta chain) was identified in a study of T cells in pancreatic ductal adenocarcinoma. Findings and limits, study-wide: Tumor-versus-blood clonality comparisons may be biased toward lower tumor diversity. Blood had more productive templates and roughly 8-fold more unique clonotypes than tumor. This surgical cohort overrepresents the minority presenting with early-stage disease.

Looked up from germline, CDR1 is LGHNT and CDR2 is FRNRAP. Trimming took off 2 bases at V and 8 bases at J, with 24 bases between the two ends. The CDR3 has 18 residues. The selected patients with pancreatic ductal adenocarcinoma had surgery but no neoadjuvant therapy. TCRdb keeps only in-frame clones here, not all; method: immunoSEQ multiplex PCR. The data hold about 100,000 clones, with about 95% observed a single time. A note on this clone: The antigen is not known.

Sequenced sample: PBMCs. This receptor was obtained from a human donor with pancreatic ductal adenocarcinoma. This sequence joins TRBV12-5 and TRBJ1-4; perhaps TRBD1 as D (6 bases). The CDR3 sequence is CASGLPPPTGFDREKLFF. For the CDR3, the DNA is TGTGCTAGTGGTTTGCCGCCCCCTACAGGGTTCGATAGAGAAAAACTGTTTTTT.